The clone carrying this TCR beta chain was observed a handful of times. Under the authors' procedure: It was from reference gene primer amplification that nucleated cell counts were estimated. This table comes from immunoSEQ multiplex PCR, and its TCRdb copy is limited to in-frame clones, with some not included. From that table come the V and J calls and clone size; the DNA was used to work out D and trimming. The table includes around 240,000 clones, about 83% detected once. This specimen belongs to a study of blood T cell repertoires in COVID-19. Per germline, CDR1 LGHDT and CDR2 YNNKEL (reference sequence). After removal of 1 base from V and 4 bases from J, the junction contained 6 bases not matched to a gene. The CDR3 sequence is 16 residues long.

Sequencing was performed on peripheral blood. The V call is TRBV3-1 (or the pseudogene TRBV3-2), the J call TRBJ2-7; 11 bases match TRBD2. This TCR was recovered from a woman aged 45-60 years with acute or convalescent COVID-19. This chain's CDR3 is CASSQGLAGQGYEQYF. CDR3 nucleotides: TGTGCCAGCAGCCAAGGACTAGCGGGGCAAGGGTACGAGCAGTACTTC.